This T cell receptor (beta chain) stems from a study of T cells after yellow fever vaccination (dated by TCRdb to between 2018 and 2021). In terms of the full investigation: Libraries from fractions with low cell numbers were prepared with the SMART-Seq v4 Ultra Low Input RNA kit. Blood was collected at multiple timepoints before and after primary and secondary immunization, and bulk PBMC replicates and cell subsets were isolated. Two healthy male donors, one aged 18 to 30 and one aged 30 to 40 years, made up the cohort. To follow T-cell clones before and after primary and booster YFV17D yellow fever vaccination, bulk TCR alpha and beta repertoires were sequenced over time.

This sample's treatment or condition label indicates: live attenuated yellow fever vaccine strain. At each blood-draw timepoint, two biological replicates of bulk PBMCs were collected. PBMCs were isolated from peripheral blood using a standard Ficoll-Paque protocol. TriZol was used to extract RNA from bulk PBMCs, from CD4 and CD8 fractions, and from dextramer-positive and dextramer-negative fractions. TCR cDNA was made using 5'RACE template switching, a step that added a universal primer site and unique molecular identifiers. Priming for cDNA synthesis came from both the TCR alpha and TCR beta constant segments. Library amplification involved two PCR steps, and the second step added sample barcodes and sequencing adapters. Sequencing of the libraries was done on either Illumina HiSeq 2500 (2x100 bp) or NovaSeq (2x150 bp). The study's own analysis went as follows. MIGEC was used to demultiplex reads and collapse the reads into UMI consensus sequences, and MiXCR was used for V(D)J alignment. Vaccine-responding clonotypes were defined with edgeR using replicate PBMC samples, requiring FDR below 0.01 and a log2 fold change above 5 up to day 15. Each bulk clonotype was labeled CD4 or CD8 based on which sequenced repertoire, CD4 or CD8, contained the clonotype at higher abundance. The public reads were quality trimmed at Q25 with fastp and then assembled into clones with MiXCR by TCRdb, keeping productive beta chains. Rows matching on CDR3 protein sequence are summarized as one entry with the most common DNA and genes. Clone size and V and J calls follow TCRdb, not the original study. The sample table records 620,000 or so distinct CDR3 sequences; 9% to 15% of these occur just once. Clones ranked in the top ten supply approximately 15% of the sample.

Broader findings and caveats from the paper: FACS-sorted repertoires could contain abundant contaminating clonotypes from the bulk population, so computational filtering was required. A small fraction of clonotypes appeared in both the CD4 and CD8 compartments, likely as a result of convergent recombination. Only two donors were included in the study, so the extent to which the findings can be generalized is limited. After the booster, most clones that had expanded after primary vaccination were detected again (around 95% of CD4 and over 75% of CD8), suggesting broad maintenance of memory. The secondary T-cell response was weaker than the primary response but faster, peaking on day 5 instead of day 15.

Reading the germline V gene (reference sequence) gives CDR1 DFQATT and CDR2 SNEGSKA. Spanning cysteine to phenylalanine, the CDR3 consists of 13 amino acids. The sequence is cut down to CDR3 DNA, 39 bases in frame from base 1. Relative to germline, V is 4 bases shorter and J is 2 bases shorter, with 10 bases between their ends. This clonotype appeared a few times. This receptor's antigen is unknown. The record has no base qualities; no much larger clone is one base away. The sequences come from PBMCs, collected on the day of the yellow fever booster vaccination. Recombination connected TRBV20-1 to TRBJ2-3, with the D gene too uncertain to name. The sequence was collected from a man aged 30-40 years who received the YFV17D yellow fever vaccine. The CDR3 protein: CSAKKAATDTQYF. The sequenced DNA: TGCAGTGCTAAGAAGGCCGCCACAGATACGCAGTATTTT.